A single sample gave rise to the 12 T cell receptor beta chains below, sequenced in a study of molecular identifiers for immune sequencing clone quantification. Each CDR3 protein gets one entry after TCRdb re-called the PCR reads with MiXCR. The sample includes some 580,000 distinct CDR3 sequences, around 25% of them seen just once. The sequenced sample was naive CD8+ T cells from blood, with Jurkat cell RNA spiked in. The sample's subset: FACS-sorted CD8+CD4-CCR7+CD45RA+ naive T cells. Source of these receptors: a human donor in good health. Some libraries in this study had Jurkat cell RNA spiked in.

A remark on this clonotype: A much larger clonotype is one base distant, so this may be a read error. This rearrangement joins TRBV12-3 or TRBV12-4 to TRBJ1-1; D not certain. Trimming shortened V by 4 bases and J by 7 bases, and 19 bases separated the two germline ends. The CDR3 extends over 15 amino acids. The CDR3 is CASSSPELGWVEAFF. The CDR3 DNA sequence: TGTGCCAGCAGTTCCCCTGAGTTGGGGTGGGTTGAAGCTTTCTTT.

Details on this clonotype: A read error may be the cause here, since a much bigger clone is one base away. The chain uses TRBV29-1 and TRBJ2-2, with 7 bases aligning to TRBD1. Germline CDR1 SQVTM, CDR2 ANQGSEA. The CDR3 covers 14 residues. The CDR3 coding sequence is TGCAGCGTTGCTGGGACAGTCAACACCGGGGAGCTGTCTTTT. It specifies CSVAGTVNTGELSF.

V and J are TRBV12-3 or TRBV12-4 and TRBJ2-1; TRBD2 matches at 7 bases. V dropped 5 bases and J dropped 7; count of bases not matched to a gene: 11. This CDR3 comprises 15 residues. The CDR3 here is CASSRGGSQPNEQFF. In DNA, the CDR3 is TGTGCCAGCAGTCGCGGGGGATCCCAACCTAATGAGCAGTTCTTC.

This clonotype was observed a few times. The chain has TRBV4-2 and TRBJ2-7; D is possibly TRBD2 (6 bases). This CDR3 spans 15 amino acids. Germline values: CDR1 LGHNA, CDR2 YNFKEQ. Trimming cost V 3 bases and J 2 bases, with 14 bases left between them. The CDR3 here is CASSQGDWQTYEQYF. The CDR3 DNA follows: TGTGCCAGCAGCCAGGGGGACTGGCAGACCTACGAGCAGTACTTC.

This clonotype was seen a handful of times. This chain joins TRBV20-1 and TRBJ2-7, with D tentatively TRBD1 (6 bases). This CDR3 has 15 residues. Germline V gives CDR1 DFQATT, CDR2 SNEGSKA (reference sequence). Trimming left V 5 bases short and J 0 bases short, with 17 bases between. The CDR3 is CSASLRGRSSYEQYF. The CDR3 bases are TGCAGTGCTTCCCTCAGGGGACGAAGCTCCTACGAGCAGTACTTC.

About this clonotype itself: Germline is not matched at one junction end, which may reflect a read error. The chain recombines TRBV5-6 with TRBJ2-5; 13 bases align to TRBD2. The CDR3 runs 17 residues. The germline V gene has CDR1 SGHDT and CDR2 YYEEEE. CDR3 sequence reads: CASSQGLAGILQETQYF. The CDR3 nucleotides read TGTGCCAGCAGCCAGGGACTAGCGGGAATTCTCCAAGAAACCCAGTACTTC.

With respect to this clonotype: A much larger clonotype is one base distant, so this may be a read error. The chain carries TRBV18 and TRBJ1-1; the match to TRBD1 covers 7 bases. The CDR3 sequence is 16 residues long. Germline assignment: CDR1 KGHSH and CDR2 LQKENI. The CDR3 sequence: CAGSPTRQGANTEAFF. CDR3 bases: TGTGCCGGCTCACCAACAAGACAGGGCGCGAACACTGAAGCTTTCTTT.

V is TRBV7-2 and J is TRBJ2-2; 11 bases align to TRBD2. V dropped 5 bases and J dropped 5; count of bases not matched to a gene: 7. The CDR3 sequence is 16 residues long. Germline CDR1 SGHTA, CDR2 FQGNSA. The CDR3 loop is CASSILAGAFTGELFF. CDR3 DNA sequence: TGTGCCAGCAGCATACTAGCGGGGGCCTTTACCGGGGAGCTGTTTTTT.

This clonotype was recorded a few times. The chain couples TRBV7-2 to TRBJ2-3; a weak D match, TRBD1 (7 bases). Trimming shortened V by 4 bases and J by 2 bases, and 10 bases separated the two germline ends. Germline lookup yields CDR1 SGHTA and CDR2 FQGNSA. The CDR3 has 14 residues. In DNA form, the CDR3 reads TGTGCCAGCAGCTCAGGGGGGTTCACAGATACGCAGTATTTT. It encodes CASSSGGFTDTQYF.

This clonotype was detected ten times or more. The chain couples TRBV5-1 to TRBJ2-4, with D possibly matching TRBD2 (6 bases). Between the trimmed V and J ends, which lost 0 bases and 0 bases, there was a span of 16 bases. This CDR3 is 18 amino acids long. Looked up from germline, CDR1 is SGHRS and CDR2 is YFSETQ. In nucleotides, the CDR3 is TGCGCCAGCAGCTTGGAACGGGCGGGAACTCTAGCCAAAAACATTCAGTACTTC. Translating it yields CASSLERAGTLAKNIQYF.

This clonotype was found a few times. V is TRBV12-3 or TRBV12-4 and J is TRBJ2-3; D assignment may be TRBD1 or TRBD2 (5 bases each). Trimming pared 4 bases from V and 1 base from J, leaving 12 bases between. The CDR3 has 15 amino acids. The CDR3 DNA follows: TGTGCCAGCAGTTGGGGTTTGGGGGGCACAGATACGCAGTATTTT. Its protein product is CASSWGLGGTDTQYF.

This clonotype was recorded only once. The chain couples TRBV12-3 or TRBV12-4 to TRBJ2-4, with 8 positions matching TRBD2. This CDR3 comprises 16 residues. The ends lost 7 bases at V and 3 bases at J; junction bases unmatched: 11. The CDR3 DNA sequence: TGTGCCAGCATTCCATTGGGCGCGGGGGGCAAAAACATTCAGTACTTC. Its protein is CASIPLGAGGKNIQYF.